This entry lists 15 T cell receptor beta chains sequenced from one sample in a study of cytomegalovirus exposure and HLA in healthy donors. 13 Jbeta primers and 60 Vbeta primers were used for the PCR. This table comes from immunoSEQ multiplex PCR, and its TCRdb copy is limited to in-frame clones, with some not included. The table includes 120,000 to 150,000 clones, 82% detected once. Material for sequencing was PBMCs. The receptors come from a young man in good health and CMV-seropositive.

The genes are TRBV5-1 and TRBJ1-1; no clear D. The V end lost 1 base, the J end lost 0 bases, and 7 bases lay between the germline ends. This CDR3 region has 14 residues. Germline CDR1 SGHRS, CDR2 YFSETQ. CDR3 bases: TGCGCCAGCAGCTTGCCCCAGGTGAACACTGAAGCTTTCTTT. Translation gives CASSLPQVNTEAFF.

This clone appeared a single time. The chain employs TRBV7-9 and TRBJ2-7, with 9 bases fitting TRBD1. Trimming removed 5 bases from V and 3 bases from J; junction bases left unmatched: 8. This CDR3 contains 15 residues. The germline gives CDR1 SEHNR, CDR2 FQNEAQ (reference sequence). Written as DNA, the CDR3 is TGTGCCAGCAGCCTTACAGGGGGCCGACACTACGAGCAGTACTTC. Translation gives CASSLTGGRHYEQYF.

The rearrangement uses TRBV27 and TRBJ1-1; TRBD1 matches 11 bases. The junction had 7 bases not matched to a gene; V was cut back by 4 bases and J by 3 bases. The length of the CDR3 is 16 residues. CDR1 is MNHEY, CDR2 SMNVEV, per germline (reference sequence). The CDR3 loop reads CASSSGQGAGDTEAFF. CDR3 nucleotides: TGTGCCAGCAGTTCCGGACAGGGGGCGGGGGACACTGAAGCTTTCTTT.

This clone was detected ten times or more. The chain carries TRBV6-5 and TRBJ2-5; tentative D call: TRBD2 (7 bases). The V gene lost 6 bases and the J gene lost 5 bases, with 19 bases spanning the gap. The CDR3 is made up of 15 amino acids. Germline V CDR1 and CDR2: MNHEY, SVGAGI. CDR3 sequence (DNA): TGTGCCAGCAGCCCCGCCCGGGGGGCATGGGAGACCCAGTACTTC. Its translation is CASSPARGAWETQYF.

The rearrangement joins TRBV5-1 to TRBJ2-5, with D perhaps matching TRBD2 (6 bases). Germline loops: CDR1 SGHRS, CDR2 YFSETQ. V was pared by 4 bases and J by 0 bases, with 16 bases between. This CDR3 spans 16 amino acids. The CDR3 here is CASSVREEGYQETQYF. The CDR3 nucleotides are TGCGCCAGCAGCGTCAGGGAGGAGGGGTACCAAGAGACCCAGTACTTC.

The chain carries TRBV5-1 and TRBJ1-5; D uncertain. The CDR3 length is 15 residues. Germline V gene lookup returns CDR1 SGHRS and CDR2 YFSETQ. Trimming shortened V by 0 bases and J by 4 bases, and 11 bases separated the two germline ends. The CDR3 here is CASSLDGVLNQPQHF. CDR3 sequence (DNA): TGCGCCAGCAGCTTGGACGGGGTCCTGAATCAGCCCCAGCATTTT.

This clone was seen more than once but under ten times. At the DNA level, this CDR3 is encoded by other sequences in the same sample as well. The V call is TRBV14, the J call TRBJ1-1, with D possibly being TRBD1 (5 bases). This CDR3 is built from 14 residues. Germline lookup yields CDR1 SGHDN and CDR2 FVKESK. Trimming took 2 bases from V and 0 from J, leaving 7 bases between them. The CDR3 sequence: CASSQPGMNTEAFF. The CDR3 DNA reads TGTGCCAGCAGCCAACCAGGGATGAACACTGAAGCTTTCTTT.

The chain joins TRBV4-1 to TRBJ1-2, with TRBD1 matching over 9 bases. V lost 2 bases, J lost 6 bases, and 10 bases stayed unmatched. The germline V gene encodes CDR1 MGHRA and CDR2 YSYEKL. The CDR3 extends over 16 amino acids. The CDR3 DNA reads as TGCGCCAGCAGCCAACCTTCACAGGGGGCTCTTGATGGCTACACCTTC. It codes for CASSQPSQGALDGYTF.

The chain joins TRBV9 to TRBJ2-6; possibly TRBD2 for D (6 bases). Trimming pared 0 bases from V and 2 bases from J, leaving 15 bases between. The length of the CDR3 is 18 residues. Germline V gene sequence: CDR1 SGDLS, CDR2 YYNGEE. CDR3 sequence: CASSVAIGGRTGANVLTF. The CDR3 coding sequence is TGTGCCAGCAGCGTAGCTATTGGGGGGAGGACTGGGGCCAACGTCCTGACTTTC. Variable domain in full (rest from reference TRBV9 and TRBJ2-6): DSGVTQTPKHLITATGQRVTLRCSPRSGDLSVYWYQQSLDQGLQFLIQYYNGEERAKGNILERFSAQQFPDLHSELNLSSLELGDSALYFCASSVAIGGRTGANVLTFGAGSRLTVL.

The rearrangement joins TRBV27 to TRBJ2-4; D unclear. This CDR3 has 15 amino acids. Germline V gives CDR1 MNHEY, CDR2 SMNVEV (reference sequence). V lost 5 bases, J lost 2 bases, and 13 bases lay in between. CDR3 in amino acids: CASSRNTVSKNIQYF. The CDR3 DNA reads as TGTGCCAGCAGTCGCAATACAGTTTCCAAAAACATTCAGTACTTC.

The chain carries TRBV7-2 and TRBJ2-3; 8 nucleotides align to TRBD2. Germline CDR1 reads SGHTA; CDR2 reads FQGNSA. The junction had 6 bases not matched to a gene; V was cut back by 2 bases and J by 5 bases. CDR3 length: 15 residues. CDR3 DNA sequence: TGTGCCAGCAGCTTATCGGGAGGGCCTGGAGATACGCAGTATTTT. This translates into CASSLSGGPGDTQYF.

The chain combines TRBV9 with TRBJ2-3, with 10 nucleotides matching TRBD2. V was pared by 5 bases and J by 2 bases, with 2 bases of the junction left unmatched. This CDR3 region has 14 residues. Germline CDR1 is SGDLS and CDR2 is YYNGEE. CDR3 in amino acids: CASSTSGTTDTQYF. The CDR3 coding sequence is TGTGCCAGCAGTACTAGCGGGACCACAGATACGCAGTATTTT.

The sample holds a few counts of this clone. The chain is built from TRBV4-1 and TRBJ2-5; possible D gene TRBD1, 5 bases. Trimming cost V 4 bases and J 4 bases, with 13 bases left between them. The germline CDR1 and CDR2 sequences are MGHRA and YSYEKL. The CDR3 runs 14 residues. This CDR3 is CASSPLGARETQYF. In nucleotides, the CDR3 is TGCGCCAGCAGCCCTCTTGGGGCGCGAGAGACCCAGTACTTC.

CDR3: CASSRQGGPNQPQHF. The DNA for the CDR3 is TGTGCCAGCAGTCGGCAGGGGGGTCCCAATCAGCCCCAGCATTTT. The rearrangement joins TRBV28 to TRBJ1-5, with 7 bases lining up with TRBD1. Germline CDR1 reads MDHEN; CDR2 reads SYDVKM. CDR3 length equals 15 residues. The V gene end was trimmed by 5 bases and the J gene end by 3 bases; junction bases not matched to a gene: 7.

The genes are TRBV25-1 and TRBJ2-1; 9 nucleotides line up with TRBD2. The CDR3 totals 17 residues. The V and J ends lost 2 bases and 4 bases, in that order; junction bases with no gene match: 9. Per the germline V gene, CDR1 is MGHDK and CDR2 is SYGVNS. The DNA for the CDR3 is TGTGCCAGCAGTGAAGAGGCGGGAGGGCCCGGATACAATGAGCAGTTCTTC. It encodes CASSEEAGGPGYNEQFF.